This T cell receptor (beta chain) emerged from a study of blood T cell repertoires in COVID-19 (dated by TCRdb to about 2020). Concerning the study at large: Samples covering the acute and convalescent phases of COVID-19 were provided by collaborators in the United States, Italy and Spain. The repertoires were made available in a free public database intended to serve as a resource for research on the immune response to SARS-CoV-2. Where available, HLA class I and class II types were taken from metadata supplied by the sample provider and were not determined by assay-based typing. Samples came from the ongoing ImmuneRACE study (first 160 participants) plus 1,254 subjects from 6 global collaborators. The prospective study material was composed of cDNA or gDNA derived from T cells, B-cell-depleted T cells, or PBMCs. Nearly every sample came with metadata listing a de-identified subject ID, COVID-19 status, age in years and sex. The dataset comprised deeply sampled blood TCRbeta repertoires from subjects exposed to, actively infected with, or recovered from COVID-19. Points the paper makes about the study in general: Clinical and demographic metadata were provided uncurated, with the amount varying by source and participant.

Concerning this clone: The antigen it binds to is not known. No qualities accompany the bases; no much larger clone lies one base away.

The collaborating institutions used their own protocols to collect whole blood in K2EDTA tubes. For TCRbeta analysis, collaborators shipped samples as frozen whole blood, isolated PBMCs, or DNA extracted from either of those sample types. The immunoSEQ Assay, a bias-controlled multiplex PCR, was used to amplify TCRbeta CDR3 regions from genomic DNA. Per the authors' processing: Within the assay, amplification of reference gene primers was used to estimate how many nucleated cells each sample contained. To quantify the absolute abundance of each unique TCRbeta CDR3 rearrangement, sequence reads were collapsed and filtered. For each sample, productive Simpson clonality was calculated as the square root of Simpson's diversity index across productive rearrangements. In TCRdb, the immuneACCESS table is reduced to in-frame sequences with V and J assigned. These tables do not hold every clone; where another copy was compared, an unresolved V gene accounts for under half, and the others remain unexplained. D and trimming come from the DNA, and the V and J calls and clone size come from that table. A total of 35,000 to 45,000 clones appear in this sample, 79% of them only once. Around 25% of the sample is held by the ten biggest clonotypes.

The germline V end is reduced by 3 bases and the J end by 5 bases; junction bases left unmatched: 4. CDR1 is given as LNHDA and CDR2 as SQIVND, both from the germline V gene (reference sequence). Counted from cysteine to phenylalanine, this CDR3 has 14 amino acids. Only CDR3 DNA remains: 42 bases, in frame from the first base. The chain links TRBV19 with TRBJ1-2; 9 central nucleotides agree with TRBD1. The sequence derives from a man aged 65 to 79 with acute or convalescent COVID-19. Sequenced sample: peripheral blood. The DNA reads TGTGCCAGTAGTATGGGACAGGGACCTTATGGCTACACCTTC. The encoded protein is CASSMGQGPYGYTF.